One sample yielded the 26 T cell receptor beta chains listed below, sequenced in a study of T cells expressing NK-cell markers. From its re-call of the 5' RACE reads, TCRdb lists each CDR3 protein once, without DNA. The repertoire table contains about 550,000 distinct CDR3 sequences. The sample was blood T cells: a sorted CD56 or NKG2C T cell subset, CD4+ or CD8+ T cells, or bulk PBMC T cells (not recorded which). All receptors derive from a young man in good health.

The chain links TRBV20-1 to TRBJ2-1. Germline V CDR1 and CDR2: DFQATT, SNEGSKA (reference sequence). The CDR3 has 11 residues. This CDR3 reads CSARDPAGKFF.

The gene calls are TRBV11-1 and TRBJ2-1; lacking DNA, the TRBD2 call made by TCRdb goes unchecked. The germline V gene has CDR1 SGHAT and CDR2 FQDESV (reference sequence). This CDR3 is built from 15 residues. CDR3 residues: CASSQGTSGDNEQFF.

The chain links TRBV7-9 to TRBJ2-3; TCRdb picks TRBD1, but there is no DNA to check that call. This CDR3 is built from 16 residues. Germline CDR1 SEHNR, CDR2 FQNEAQ (reference sequence). CDR3 region: CASSGGMGNVTDTQYF.

The chain employs TRBV5-1 and TRBJ1-5; TCRdb lists TRBD1, though no DNA is available to test this call. This CDR3 is built from 15 residues. The V gene's germline CDR1 is SGHRS and CDR2 YFSETQ. This CDR3 is CASSEGQHSNQPQHF.

This chain connects TRBV7-9 to TRBJ2-2; as DNA is missing, the TRBD2 call by TCRdb cannot be tested. The V gene's germline CDR1 is SEHNR and CDR2 FQNEAQ (reference sequence). The length of the CDR3 is 14 residues. The CDR3 sequence is CASSRTGLGGELFF.

The chain combines TRBV11-2 with TRBJ2-5; lacking DNA, the TRBD1 call made by TCRdb goes unchecked. CDR1 and CDR2 from the germline V gene are SGHAT and FQNNGV. This CDR3 contains 16 residues. CDR3 region: CASSSPDRGIWETQYF.

The rearrangement joins TRBV29-1 to TRBJ2-3; TCRdb calls TRBD2, which cannot be checked without DNA. The CDR3 totals 19 residues. Germline-derived CDR1 and CDR2 are SQVTM and ANQGSEA. Here the CDR3 reads CSVEDLGASGRAGTDTQYF.

The chain employs TRBV20-1 and TRBJ2-3; TCRdb names TRBD2, which stays unverified in the absence of DNA. Germline CDR1 is DFQATT and CDR2 is SNEGSKA (reference sequence). The CDR3 runs 16 residues. The chain's CDR3 is CSAHGTSGISTDTQYF.

V and J are TRBV19 and TRBJ2-3; TCRdb outputs TRBD2, but without DNA this stays unchecked. The CDR3 has 18 amino acids. Germline V lookup: CDR1 LNHDA, CDR2 SQIVND (reference sequence). The CDR3 is CASSIDLRRGRYTDTQYF.

V usage is TRBV9 and J usage is TRBJ2-5. The CDR3 sequence is 14 residues long. Germline values: CDR1 SGDLS, CDR2 YYNGEE. The CDR3 loop is CASSALTEQETQYF.

This rearrangement joins TRBV5-5 to TRBJ1-1; no DNA is available, so the TRBD1 call from TCRdb remains unchecked. The CDR3 consists of 17 residues. Per germline, CDR1 SGHKS and CDR2 YYEKEE (reference sequence). CDR3 sequence reads: CASSPLGGLVPNTEAFF.

This chain links TRBV12-3 or TRBV12-4 with TRBJ2-2; the D call from TCRdb, TRBD1, cannot be confirmed without DNA. This CDR3 comprises 15 residues. CDR3 amino acids: CASSLVPPPTGELFF.

The J gene is TRBJ1-1, the V gene TRBV29-1; the D gene TCRdb calls, TRBD1, cannot be checked with no DNA. The CDR3 length is 14 residues. CDR1 and CDR2 from the germline V gene are SQVTM and ANQGSEA. CDR3 amino acids: CSVAGRGVDTEAFF.

The rearrangement links TRBV7-3 to TRBJ2-5; there is no DNA to check the TCRdb D call of TRBD1. The CDR3 has 16 residues. Looked up from germline, CDR1 is SGHTA and CDR2 is FQGTGA. The chain's CDR3 is CASSFKGQGAGETQYF.

V and J are TRBV6-1 and TRBJ2-5; TCRdb calls TRBD1, which cannot be checked without DNA. CDR1 is MNHNS, CDR2 SASEGT, per germline. This CDR3 is built from 13 residues. CDR3 protein: CASSRPLQETQYF.

The gene calls are TRBV12-3 or TRBV12-4 and TRBJ2-5; TCRdb returns TRBD1, unconfirmable since there is no DNA. The CDR3 length is 15 residues. CDR3 protein: CASRPGTPFVETQYF.

The chain recombines TRBV6-5 with TRBJ2-2. The CDR3 has 14 amino acids. Germline values: CDR1 MNHEY, CDR2 SVGAGI. CDR3 region: CASSLTLGTGELFF.

The chain carries TRBV7-2 and TRBJ2-3; checking the TCRdb D call of TRBD2 is not possible without DNA. The CDR3 length is 13 residues. In germline, CDR1 is SGHTA, CDR2 FQGNSA. The CDR3: CAGGLAGRSTQYF.

The rearrangement joins TRBV20-1 to TRBJ1-4; the D call from TCRdb, TRBD1, cannot be confirmed without DNA. The CDR3 spans 16 residues. Germline assignment: CDR1 DFQATT and CDR2 SNEGSKA (reference sequence). CDR3 sequence reads: CSAFPLGHSTNEKLFF.

V and J are TRBV18 and TRBJ1-2; the TCRdb D gene call, TRBD1, has no DNA to confirm it. CDR3 length: 13 amino acids. The germline gives CDR1 KGHSH, CDR2 LQKENI. This CDR3 reads CASSPSGDYGYTF.

Here the CDR3 reads CASSLSGREDWYEQFF. V is TRBV5-1 and J is TRBJ2-1; TCRdb proposes TRBD2, but this gene call is untestable without DNA. Germline V gene lookup returns CDR1 SGHRS and CDR2 YFSETQ. The CDR3 runs 16 residues.

The CDR3 loop reads CASSLRKGVGEQYF. The V gene is TRBV28, the J gene TRBJ2-7; TCRdb's D call of TRBD1 is untestable without DNA. The germline gives CDR1 MDHEN, CDR2 SYDVKM. This CDR3 has 14 amino acids.

The chain employs TRBV7-9 and TRBJ2-1; with no DNA, the TCRdb D assignment of TRBD1 cannot be verified. CDR1 and CDR2 from the germline V gene are SEHNR and FQNEAQ (reference sequence). The CDR3 length is 15 residues. CDR3 loop: CASSLETGPHNEQFF.

The chain links TRBV5-1 to TRBJ2-7; without DNA, the TCRdb call of TRBD1 cannot be checked. The CDR3 is 16 residues long. Germline V gene data show CDR1 as SGHRS and CDR2 as YFSETQ. This CDR3 reads CASSSRRDRDSYEQYF.

The chain combines TRBV7-6 with TRBJ1-2. CDR3 size: 16 residues. Germline V lookup: CDR1 SGHVS, CDR2 FNYEAQ. The chain's CDR3 is CASSPRGPGANYGYTF.

The chain couples TRBV20-1 to TRBJ2-3. The germline V gene has CDR1 DFQATT and CDR2 SNEGSKA (reference sequence). This CDR3 is 12 amino acids long. The CDR3 is CSASVSGDTQYF.